A selection of T cell receptor beta chains follows, all from one sample in a study of OX40 agonist ivuxolimab in advanced cancers. TCRdb's copy holds only in-frame clones and misses some; the assay was immunoSEQ multiplex PCR. The sample records under 85,000 clones, approximately 90% being singletons. The material sequenced was CD4+ or CD8+ T cells sorted from blood, taken in a trial of the OX40 agonist ivuxolimab. The receptors were gathered from an adult with an advanced solid tumor such as melanoma, head and neck, liver or kidney cancer. The CDR3 runs from the conserved cysteine through the conserved F or W. A D gene is named only where the DNA matches it firmly. The size entry is marked missing in some rows and otherwise reads once, few, many or a size class.

J gene | V gene | D gene | clone size | CDR3 protein | CDR3 DNA
TRBJ2-7 | TRBV7-2 | . | . | CASSLNYEQYF | TGTGCCAGCAGCTTAAACTACGAGCAGTACTTC
TRBJ2-1 | TRBV18 | TRBD1 | . | CASSSNRGSDNEQFF | TGTGCCAGCTCCTCAAACAGGGGTTCCGACAATGAGCAGTTCTTC
TRBJ1-1 | TRBV25-1 | . | . | CASSDRTRGNTEAFF | TGTGCCAGCAGTGACCGGACAAGAGGTAACACTGAAGCTTTCTTT
TRBJ2-3 | TRBV5-5 | . | . | CASSQKSIKVQYF | TGTGCCAGCAGCCAAAAATCAATAAAAGTGCAGTATTTT
TRBJ2-6 | TRBV5-5 | . | . | CASSLRGSGANVLTF | TGTGCCAGCAGCTTGAGGGGATCTGGGGCCAACGTCCTGACTTTC
TRBJ2-3 | TRBV5-4 | . | . | CASSLRSGGASDTQYF | TGTGCCAGCAGCCTCCGGAGTGGGGGAGCCTCAGATACGCAGTATTTT
TRBJ1-3 | TRBV5-4 | TRBD1 | once | CASRPTGAGGNTIYF | TGTGCCAGCAGGCCGACAGGGGCTGGTGGAAACACCATATATTTT
TRBJ2-3 | TRBV27 | . | . | CASSLGGFSTDTQYF | TGTGCCAGCAGTTTAGGGGGATTCAGCACAGATACGCAGTATTTT
TRBJ1-2 | TRBV29-1 | . | once | CSVDVAGNNYGYTF | TGCAGCGTTGACGTGGCAGGAAATAACTATGGCTACACCTTC
TRBJ1-4 | TRBV5-1 | . | few | CASRSTGEKLFF | TGCGCCAGCAGATCGACAGGTGAAAAACTGTTTTTT
TRBJ2-5 | TRBV4-1 | . | . | CASSQGFQETQYF | TGCGCCAGCAGCCAAGGCTTCCAAGAGACCCAGTACTTC
TRBJ2-7 | TRBV9 | TRBD1 | . | CASSVQETGVEQYF | TGTGCCAGCAGCGTCCAGGAGACAGGGGTTGAGCAGTACTTC
TRBJ2-3 | TRBV27 | . | once | CASGGTVSRTDTQYF | TGTGCCAGCGGAGGGACAGTGAGCCGCACAGATACGCAGTATTTT
TRBJ2-1 | TRBV12-5 | . | . | CASGLTWSNEQFF | TGTGCTAGTGGTTTGACGTGGTCGAATGAGCAGTTCTTC
TRBJ1-3 | TRBV9 | . | once | CASSPQGTVSGNTIYF | TGTGCCAGCAGCCCCCAGGGGACGGTTTCTGGAAACACCATATATTTT
TRBJ1-2 | TRBV19 | . | . | CASSGLGTYGYTF | TGTGCCAGTAGTGGCCTTGGGACTTATGGCTACACCTTC
TRBJ2-7 | TRBV5-5 | . | . | CASSLNVGRYEQYF | TGTGCCAGCAGCTTGAACGTGGGGCGCTACGAGCAGTACTTC
TRBJ2-5 | TRBV7-2 | . | . | CASSFTAAAETQYF | TGTGCCAGCAGCTTCACGGCGGCGGCAGAGACCCAGTACTTC
TRBJ1-2 | TRBV5-6 | . | . | CASSLDREAYGYTF | TGTGCCAGCAGCTTGGATCGAGAAGCCTATGGCTACACCTTC
TRBJ2-1 | TRBV7-9 | TRBD2 | . | CASSTTSGGSSSYNEQFF | TGTGCCAGCAGCACCACTAGCGGGGGGTCGAGCTCCTACAATGAGCAGTTCTTC
TRBJ1-5 | TRBV7-8 | . | . | CASSPRADTIHQPQHF | TGTGCCAGCAGCCCACGGGCGGACACAATCCATCAGCCCCAGCATTTT
TRBJ2-3 | TRBV10-1 | . | . | CASSDMAEIDTDTQYF | TGCGCCAGCAGTGACATGGCGGAGATTGACACAGATACGCAGTATTTT
TRBJ1-1 | TRBV10-3 | TRBD1 | . | CAISESRDSEAFF | TGTGCCATCAGTGAGTCCCGGGACAGCGAAGCTTTCTTT
TRBJ1-2 | TRBV15 | . | . | CATSPAEPAYGYTF | TGTGCCACCAGCCCAGCGGAGCCAGCCTATGGCTACACCTTC
TRBJ1-2 | TRBV18 | . | . | CASSPGNKGGYTF | TGTGCCAGCTCACCGGGGAACAAGGGGGGCTACACCTTC
TRBJ1-3 | TRBV6-5 | . | . | CASSPGHPAGNTIYF | TGTGCCAGCAGTCCCGGACACCCGGCTGGAAACACCATATATTTT
TRBJ2-5 | TRBV6-5 | TRBD2 | . | CASRGASGGQETQYF | TGTGCCAGCAGAGGGGCAAGCGGGGGCCAAGAGACCCAGTACTTC
TRBJ2-2 | TRBV7-2 | TRBD2 | . | CASSLDPLGGGTGELFF | TGTGCCAGCAGCTTAGATCCTCTCGGCGGGGGTACCGGGGAGCTGTTTTTT
TRBJ2-2 | TRBV19 | . | . | CASSLTLNTGELFF | TGTGCCAGTAGTCTGACCTTAAACACCGGGGAGCTGTTTTTT
TRBJ1-1 | TRBV2 | . | . | CATQSQGNTEAFF | TGTGCCACCCAAAGCCAGGGGAACACTGAAGCTTTCTTT
TRBJ1-4 | TRBV7-9 | . | . | CASSLAGQGHEKLFF | TGTGCCAGCAGCTTAGCTGGGCAGGGTCACGAAAAACTGTTTTTT
TRBJ2-3 | TRBV2 | . | . | CASSGLRGTDTQYF | TGTGCCAGCAGTGGGTTGCGTGGCACAGATACGCAGTATTTT
TRBJ2-5 | TRBV5-1 | . | few | CASSLGGSQETQYF | TGCGCCAGCAGCTTGGGAGGGAGCCAAGAGACCCAGTACTTC
TRBJ1-4 | TRBV19 | . | . | CASSYRTAFNEKLFF | TGTGCCAGTAGTTACCGGACAGCCTTTAATGAAAAACTGTTTTTT
TRBJ2-1 | TRBV7-9 | . | . | CASSADGYNEQFF | TGTGCCAGCAGCGCGGACGGTTACAATGAGCAGTTCTTC
TRBJ2-5 | TRBV12-5 | TRBD1 | . | CASGLEAGGWETQYF | TGTGCTAGTGGTTTGGAAGCAGGGGGCTGGGAGACCCAGTACTTC
TRBJ2-7 | TRBV6-5 | TRBD1 | . | CASRPGQGTEQYF | TGTGCCAGCAGGCCGGGACAGGGTACCGAGCAGTACTTC
TRBJ2-7 | TRBV5-4 | . | . | CASSSKAGPQAYEQYF | TGTGCCAGCAGCTCGAAGGCAGGGCCCCAGGCCTACGAGCAGTACTTC
TRBJ1-2 | TRBV11-1 | . | . | CASARRSDKPFYGYTF | TGTGCCAGCGCGCGTCGCTCGGACAAGCCTTTCTATGGCTACACCTTC
TRBJ2-7 | TRBV5-1 | TRBD1 | . | CASSLDRGHEQYF | TGCGCCAGCAGCTTGGACAGGGGCCACGAGCAGTACTTC
TRBJ1-3 | TRBV27 | . | few | CASSFNADSGNTIYF | TGTGCCAGCAGTTTTAACGCAGACTCTGGAAACACCATATATTTT
TRBJ2-3 | TRBV4-1 | TRBD2 | few | CASSQDGPRFVGGSTDTQYF | TGCGCCAGCAGCCAAGATGGCCCCCGTTTTGTGGGGGGGTCCACAGATACGCAGTATTTT
TRBJ1-2 | TRBV6-5 | . | . | CASSRDDHGYTF | TGTGCCAGCAGCCGTGACGATCATGGCTACACCTTC
TRBJ2-3 | TRBV2 | . | . | CASKVDPSSDTQYF | TGTGCCAGCAAGGTGGACCCCTCCTCAGATACGCAGTATTTT
TRBJ2-5 | TRBV10-3 | TRBD2 | . | CAISGVASGGASTLQETQYF | TGTGCCATCAGTGGAGTAGCTAGCGGGGGGGCCTCTACTTTACAAGAGACCCAGTACTTC
TRBJ1-1 | TRBV9 | . | . | CASSVATGNTEAFF | TGTGCCAGCAGCGTAGCCACAGGGAACACTGAAGCTTTCTTT
TRBJ1-2 | TRBV15 | . | . | CATSRDRFTPGGYTF | TGTGCCACCAGCAGAGATAGGTTCACCCCGGGGGGCTACACCTTC